This TCR beta chain emerged from a study of tumor and adjacent non-tumor tissue in lung cancer. Study at large: Patients were aged roughly 31 to 76, around ten men and 5 women, stage I to III.

The CDR3 extends over 14 amino acids. CDR1 and CDR2 from the germline V gene are DFQATT and SNEGSKA (reference sequence). J gave up 11 bases and V 0 bases, and 11 bases lay outside the gene matches. Study results and limitations: Significantly higher TCR diversity was found in tumor than normal lung. In normal lung, the top 100 clones were significantly more dominant than in tumor.

The library came from three nested PCR rounds adapted from ARM-PCR protocols. TCRdb processed the multiplex PCR reads anew with MiXCR; each CDR3 protein has one entry. The table lists about 70,000 distinct CDR3 sequences, less than 80% of them singletons. Comments on this clonotype: Its antigen remains unknown.

The template was RNA from unsorted bulk tissue. The sample consisted of lung tumor tissue. The chain combines TRBV20-1 with TRBJ2-5; 8 nucleotides line up with TRBD2. The clonotype was recovered from a man in his 60s with non-small cell lung cancer. CDR3 DNA: TGCAGTGCTAGAGATAGCGGGGATCAAGATACACAGTACTTC. Protein sequence: CSARDSGDQDTQYF.